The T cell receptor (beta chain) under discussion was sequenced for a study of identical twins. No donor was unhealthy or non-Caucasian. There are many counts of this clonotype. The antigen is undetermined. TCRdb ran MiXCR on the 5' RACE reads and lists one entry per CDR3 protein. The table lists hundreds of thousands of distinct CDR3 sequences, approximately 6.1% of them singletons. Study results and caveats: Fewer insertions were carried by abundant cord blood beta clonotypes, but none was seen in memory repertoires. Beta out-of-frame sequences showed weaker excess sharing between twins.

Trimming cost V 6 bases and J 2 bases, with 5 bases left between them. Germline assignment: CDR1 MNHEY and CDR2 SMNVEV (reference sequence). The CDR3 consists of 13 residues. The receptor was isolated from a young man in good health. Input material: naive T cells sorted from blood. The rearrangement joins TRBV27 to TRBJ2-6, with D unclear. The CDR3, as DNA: TGTGCCAGCAGCTTTACTGGGGCCAACGTCCTGACTTTC. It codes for CASSFTGANVLTF.